This T cell receptor beta chain derives from a study of T cells after yellow fever vaccination (dated by TCRdb to between 2018 and 2020). With respect to the entire study: The SMART-Seq v4 Ultra Low Input RNA kit was used to prepare libraries from fractions with low cell numbers. To follow T-cell clones before and after both primary and booster YFV17D yellow fever vaccination, bulk TCR alpha and beta repertoires underwent longitudinal sequencing. Two healthy male donors, one aged 18 to 29 and one aged 30 to 39 years, were included in the cohort. Blood was collected at multiple timepoints before and after primary and secondary immunization, and bulk PBMC replicates and cell subsets were isolated. What the study reported, not specific to this receptor: Because abundant contaminating clonotypes from the bulk population could be contained in FACS-sorted repertoires, computational filtering was required. After the booster, most clones that had expanded after primary vaccination were detected again (about 97% of CD4 and 88% of CD8), suggesting broad maintenance of memory. Compared with the primary T-cell response, the secondary T-cell response was faster but weaker, reaching its peak on day 5 rather than on day 15. A small fraction of clonotypes showed up in both the CD4 and CD8 compartments, probably as a result of convergent recombination. Only a couple of donors were included in the study, so the extent to which the findings can be generalized is limited.

Sequencing took place on an Illumina NovaSeq 6000. TCR cDNA was synthesized by 5'RACE template switching, through which a universal primer site and unique molecular identifiers were introduced. cDNA synthesis was primed from both the TCR alpha and TCR beta constant segments. Libraries were amplified in two PCR steps, with sample barcodes and sequencing adapters added in the second step. Libraries were sequenced on Illumina HiSeq 2500 (2x100 bp) or NovaSeq (2x150 bp). On the study's bioinformatics: MIGEC was used to demultiplex reads and collapse the reads into UMI consensus sequences, and MiXCR was used for V(D)J alignment. Clonotypes responding to the vaccine were identified with edgeR on replicate PBMC samples, with the criteria of FDR below 0.01 and a log2 fold change above 5 up to day 15. Each bulk clonotype was labeled CD4 or CD8 based on which sequenced repertoire, CD4 or CD8, contained the clonotype at higher abundance. The raw public reads went through TCRdb reprocessing: fastp at Q25, MiXCR clone calling, in-frame beta chains kept. When rows share a CDR3 protein, they turn into one entry using the most common DNA and genes. These V and J calls derive from TCRdb rather than the authors' analysis. In this sample the table shows around 300,000 distinct CDR3 sequences, approximately 4% of which occur a single time. The biggest ten clones account for less than 20% of the sample.

As concerns this clonotype: Its antigen is currently not known. Base qualities were left out, and no much larger clone turns up one base away.

The treatment or condition label corresponds to: live attenuated yellow fever vaccine strain. Two biological replicates of bulk PBMCs were collected at each blood-draw timepoint. A standard Ficoll-Paque protocol was used to isolate PBMCs from peripheral blood. RNA was extracted with TriZol from bulk PBMCs, CD4 and CD8 fractions, and dextramer-positive and dextramer-negative fractions. The sample consisted of PBMCs, taken 15 days after the yellow fever booster vaccination. The receptor was isolated from a man between 18 and 35 years old who received the YFV17D yellow fever vaccine.

The CDR3 has the sequence CATSRDGGTYYEQYF. In nucleotide form, the sequence is TGTGCCACCAGCAGAGATGGAGGGACATATTACGAGCAGTACTTC. The chain is made from TRBV15 and TRBJ2-7; the D gene is tentatively TRBD1 or TRBD2, each matching 6 bases. According to the germline V gene (reference sequence), CDR1 reads LNHNV and CDR2 reads YYDKDF. The CDR3 covers 15 residues, taking in both the cysteine and the phenylalanine. Only the CDR3 part of the read is kept: 45 bases, read in frame from the first base. The V and J ends are trimmed by 0 bases and 4 bases, leaving 13 bases between them.